The subject of this entry is one T cell receptor beta chain. What it binds is unknown. V lost 3 bases and J lost 6, with 9 bases in between. Germline V gene data show CDR1 as LNHDA and CDR2 as SQIVND (reference sequence). This CDR3 region has 13 residues. This record belongs to a study of T cell responses to AZD1222 COVID-19 vaccine. Here immunoSEQ multiplex PCR was the method, and the copy in TCRdb shows in-frame clones only, minus some. The data hold about 140,000 clones, with around nine tenths observed a single time. Study conclusions and caveats: Researchers report vaccine-associated CD4 TCRs spanning spike, with dominance at 160-218 and 743-854. Mostly white British, mostly female donors; authors suggested clonal diversity may be underestimated. Spike-specific TCR breadth and depth grew following two AZD1222 doses.

This chain joins TRBV19 and TRBJ1-5, with a weak D call TRBD1 (5 bases). The clonotype was recovered from an adult in good health. Sequences were derived from peripheral blood, sampled on day 0 of AZD1222 vaccination. The CDR3 reads CASSMKGFQPQHF. CDR3 in DNA: TGTGCCAGTAGTATGAAGGGGTTTCAGCCCCAGCATTTT. The variable domain in full, completed from reference TRBV19 and TRBJ1-5, reads DGGITQSPKYLFRKEGQNVTLSCEQNLNHDAMYWYRQDPGQGLRLIYYSQIVNDFQKGDIAEGYSVSREKKESFPLTVTSAQKNPTAFYLCASSMKGFQPQHFGDGTRLSIL.